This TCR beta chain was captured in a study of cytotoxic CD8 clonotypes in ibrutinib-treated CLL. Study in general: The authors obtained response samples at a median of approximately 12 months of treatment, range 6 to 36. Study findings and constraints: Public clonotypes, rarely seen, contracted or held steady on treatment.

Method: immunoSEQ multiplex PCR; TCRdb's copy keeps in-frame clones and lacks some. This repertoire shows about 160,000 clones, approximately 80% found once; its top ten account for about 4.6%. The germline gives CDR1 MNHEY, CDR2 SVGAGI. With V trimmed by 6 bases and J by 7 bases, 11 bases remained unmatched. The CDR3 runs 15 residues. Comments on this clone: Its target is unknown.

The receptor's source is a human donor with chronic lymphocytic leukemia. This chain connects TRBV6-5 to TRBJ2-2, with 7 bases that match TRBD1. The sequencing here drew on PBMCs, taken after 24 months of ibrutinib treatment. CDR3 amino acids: CASSLNRGSGGELFF. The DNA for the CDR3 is TGTGCCAGCAGCCTTAACAGGGGTTCGGGCGGGGAGCTGTTTTTT.